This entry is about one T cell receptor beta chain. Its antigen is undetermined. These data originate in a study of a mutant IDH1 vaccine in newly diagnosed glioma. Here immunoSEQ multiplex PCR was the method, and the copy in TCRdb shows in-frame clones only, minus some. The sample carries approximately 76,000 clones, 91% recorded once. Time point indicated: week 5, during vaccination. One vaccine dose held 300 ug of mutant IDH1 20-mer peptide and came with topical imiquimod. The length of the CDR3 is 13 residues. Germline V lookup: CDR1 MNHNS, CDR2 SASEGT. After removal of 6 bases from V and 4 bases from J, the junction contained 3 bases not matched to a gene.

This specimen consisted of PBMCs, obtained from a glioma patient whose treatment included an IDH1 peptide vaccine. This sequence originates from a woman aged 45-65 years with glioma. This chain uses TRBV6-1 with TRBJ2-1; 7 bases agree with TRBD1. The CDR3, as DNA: TGTGCCAGCAGCTGGGACAGTTACAATGAGCAGTTCTTC. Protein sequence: CASSWDSYNEQFF.